Shown below are 5 T cell receptor beta chains from a single sample sequenced in a study of CD8+ T cells in alopecia areata. Treatment here: oral pan-JAK inhibitor, 5-10 mg twice daily. cDNA prepared by RNA extraction and subsequent reverse transcription served as the template for sequencing. Assay used: immunoSEQ multiplex PCR; TCRdb lists only in-frame clones, some missing. The sample lists about 190,000 clones; over 60% were seen once. The source material was CD4+ T cells sorted from blood, sampled at week 4, from a patient treated with tofacitinib. The receptors derive from a human donor with alopecia areata.

The table lists this clone with a few counts. The rearrangement joins TRBV9 to TRBJ1-1; 8 bases are shared with TRBD1. Germline CDR1 and CDR2: SGDLS and YYNGEE. The CDR3 spans 15 residues. With 3 bases clipped from V and 5 bases from J, the junction kept 9 bases outside the gene matches. The CDR3 loop is CASSAQTGASTEAFF. The CDR3 nucleotides are TGTGCCAGCAGCGCACAGACAGGGGCCAGTACTGAAGCTTTCTTT.

This clone was observed a handful of times. The CDR3 coding sequence is TGCGCCAGCAGCTTGGACGCACAGACCTATGGCTACACCTTC. Translating it yields CASSLDAQTYGYTF. The rearrangement joins TRBV5-1 to TRBJ1-2; D not certain. Trimming pared 0 bases from V and 4 bases from J, leaving 10 bases between. Per germline, CDR1 SGHRS and CDR2 YFSETQ. The CDR3 length is 14 residues.

The genes are TRBV9 and TRBJ2-2, with 8 bases fitting TRBD1. The CDR3 contains 16 residues. Trimming at V came to 2 bases and at J to 6 bases, leaving 9 bases not matched to a gene. Germline CDR1 reads SGDLS; CDR2 reads YYNGEE. The CDR3 bases are TGTGCCAGCAGCGTTCTACCGACAGGGGCGTCCGGGGAGCTGTTTTTT. It specifies CASSVLPTGASGELFF. The full variable domain, rest sourced from reference TRBV9 and TRBJ2-2, is DSGVTQTPKHLITATGQRVTLRCSPRSGDLSVYWYQQSLDQGLQFLIQYYNGEERAKGNILERFSAQQFPDLHSELNLSSLELGDSALYFCASSVLPTGASGELFFGEGSRLTVL.

The V and J genes are TRBV9 and TRBJ2-3; possibly TRBD1 for D (6 bases). The length of the CDR3 is 12 residues. Trimming cost V 7 bases and J 5 bases, with 11 bases left between them. Germline-derived CDR1 and CDR2 are SGDLS and YYNGEE. The DNA for the CDR3 is TGTGCCAGCTCCCAGGGGAGAGATACGCAGTATTTT. Protein sequence: CASSQGRDTQYF.

This clone was observed a handful of times. The CDR3 spells CASSQDRTGFNEQFF. DNA for the CDR3: TGCGCCAGCAGCCAAGATAGGACAGGGTTCAATGAGCAGTTCTTC. The chain carries TRBV4-1 and TRBJ2-1; 8 nucleotides line up with TRBD1. Germline V gene lookup returns CDR1 MGHRA and CDR2 YSYEKL. J gave up 6 bases and V 0 bases, and 4 bases lay outside the gene matches. The CDR3 covers 15 residues.